The 29 T cell receptor beta chains listed next were all sequenced from one sample in a study of shared clonotypes between healthy human individuals. Generated by immunoSEQ multiplex PCR, the TCRdb table keeps only in-frame clones and is missing some. The repertoire has 2 million or so clones, about 95% of them found once; the top ten carry about 1.1%. The naive CD8 subset, CD45RO-negative cells positively selected for CCR7, excluded terminally differentiated effector memory CD45RA+ cells. The specimen was naive CD8+ T cells sorted from blood. The receptors were gathered from a man between 18 and 35 years old in good health.

This chain connects TRBV19 to TRBJ2-1; TRBD2 might be the D (7 bases). Germline CDR1 LNHDA, CDR2 SQIVND (reference sequence). V lost 5 bases, J lost 8 bases, and 16 bases lay in between. There are 14 residues in the CDR3. CDR3 loop: CASSAGGGADEQFF. As DNA, the CDR3 is TGTGCCAGTAGTGCAGGTGGGGGGGCCGATGAGCAGTTCTTC.

The J gene is TRBJ2-1, the V gene TRBV28; no clear D gene. The CDR3 spans 14 residues. CDR1 and CDR2 (germline): MDHEN, SYDVKM. V lost 2 bases, J lost 4 bases, and 9 bases lay in between. The CDR3 loop is CASSLVSEYNEQFF. In DNA, the CDR3 is TGTGCCAGCAGTTTAGTTTCAGAGTACAATGAGCAGTTCTTC.

The chain is built from TRBV7-6 and TRBJ2-1; 9 positions agree with TRBD2. V was pared by 2 bases and J by 2 bases, with 13 bases of the junction left unmatched. This CDR3 is 19 amino acids long. Germline loops: CDR1 SGHVS, CDR2 FNYEAQ. CDR3 nucleotide sequence: TGTGCCAGCAGCTTACTAGCGGGGATAATAGAGGGCGCCTACAATGAGCAGTTCTTC. As protein: CASSLLAGIIEGAYNEQFF.

The V call is TRBV4-2, the J call TRBJ2-7; no reliable D call. The CDR3 extends over 13 amino acids. Deletions cut 1 base from V and 6 bases from J, with 10 bases between. CDR1 LGHNA and CDR2 YNFKEQ come from the germline V gene. The CDR3 here is CASSQGSGSEQYF. The CDR3 DNA reads TGTGCCAGCAGCCAAGGGTCCGGATCCGAGCAGTACTTC.

V usage is TRBV11-2 and J usage is TRBJ1-6, with D maybe TRBD1 (6 bases). The CDR3 is 17 amino acids. Germline CDR1 is SGHAT and CDR2 is FQNNGV. V gave up 8 bases and J gave up 0 bases, with 17 bases separating them. CDR3 residues: CASGDRGSYSYNSPLHF. DNA of the CDR3: TGTGCCAGCGGGGATAGGGGGTCGTACTCCTATAATTCACCCCTCCACTTT.

The CDR3 is CASSSLTSGRAGEQYF. Here the CDR3 DNA reads TGTGCCAGCAGTTCCTTGACTAGCGGGAGGGCCGGAGAGCAGTACTTC. The V call is TRBV27, the J call TRBJ2-7; TRBD2 agrees at 14 bases. The CDR3 totals 16 residues. CDR1 and CDR2 (germline): MNHEY, SMNVEV (reference sequence). V dropped 4 bases and J dropped 7; count of bases not matched to a gene: 9.

This rearrangement joins TRBV7-6 to TRBJ2-1, with TRBD2 matching over 13 bases. The CDR3 contains 16 residues. Germline CDR1 and CDR2: SGHVS and FNYEAQ. The J segment lost 3 bases and the V segment lost 6 bases, leaving 5 bases of the junction unmatched. The CDR3 nucleotides are TGTGCCAGCAGACGACTAGCGGGAGGAAACTACAATGAGCAGTTCTTC. This sequence encodes CASRRLAGGNYNEQFF. The whole variable domain, remainder taken from reference TRBV7-6 and TRBJ2-1, is GAGVSQSPRYKVTKRGQDVALRCDPISGHVSLYWYRQALGQGPEFLTYFNYEAQQDKSGLPNDRFSAERPEGSISTLTIQRTEQRDSAMYRCASRRLAGGNYNEQFFGPGTRLTVL.

This sequence joins TRBV11-3 and TRBJ2-2, with D unclear. This CDR3 is 13 amino acids long. V dropped 2 bases and J dropped 8 bases, with 9 bases sitting between them. Germline V gene data show CDR1 as SGHNT and CDR2 as YENEEA. The CDR3 is CASSLRFLGELFF. CDR3 nucleotide sequence: TGTGCCAGCAGCTTAAGGTTCCTTGGGGAGCTGTTTTTT.

The chain couples TRBV4-3 to TRBJ1-4, with a tentative D call TRBD1 (5 bases). This CDR3 is 15 amino acids long. Trimming stripped 1 base from V and 7 bases from J, with 13 bases between. CDR1 is LGHNA and CDR2 is YSLEER in the germline V gene. The CDR3 here is CASSQVWAGGEKLFF. In nucleotides, the CDR3 is TGCGCCAGCAGCCAAGTCTGGGCGGGGGGTGAAAAACTGTTTTTT.

As for this clone: The sample carries other DNA sequences with the same CDR3. V gene TRBV27 combines with J gene TRBJ2-3; D is ambiguous. The CDR3 sequence is 14 residues long. Trimming left V 2 bases short and J 2 bases short, with 8 bases between. The germline gives CDR1 MNHEY, CDR2 SMNVEV (reference sequence). Written as DNA, the CDR3 is TGTGCCAGCAGTTTAGGGCTGGCCACAGATACGCAGTATTTT. Its protein is CASSLGLATDTQYF.

This rearrangement joins TRBV11-2 to TRBJ2-1; 7 nucleotides match TRBD2. V trimming: 5 bases; J trimming: 8 bases; junction bases outside the gene matches: 12. This CDR3 region has 15 residues. CDR1 and CDR2 (germline): SGHAT, FQNNGV. In DNA form, the CDR3 reads TGTGCCAGCAGCCTACTAGCTAGCGGTGGGGATGAGCAGTTCTTC. Amino acid sequence: CASSLLASGGDEQFF.

Regarding this clone: Other DNA sequences in the same sample also yield this CDR3. The chain links TRBV4-1 to TRBJ2-3; the D gene is possibly TRBD2 (5 bases). Germline V CDR1 and CDR2: MGHRA, YSYEKL. This CDR3 region has 13 residues. The V end lost 0 bases, the J end lost 6 bases, and 7 bases lay between the germline ends. The CDR3 protein is CASSQDWEDTQYF. The CDR3 region has the DNA TGCGCCAGCAGCCAAGACTGGGAGGATACGCAGTATTTT.

V and J are TRBV13 and TRBJ1-2, with D perhaps TRBD1 (6 bases). The V end was cut by 1 base, the J end by 8 bases, with 17 bases between. This CDR3 contains 15 residues. The germline V gene encodes CDR1 PRHDT and CDR2 FYEKMQ (reference sequence). The CDR3 bases are TGTGCCAGCAGCTTAGCGGCAGGAGGGGACAACGGCTACACCTTC. Translating it yields CASSLAAGGDNGYTF.

This clone appeared a few times. This chain links TRBV3-2 with TRBJ1-1. TRBV3-2 is termed a pseudogene. The CDR3 consists of 9 residues. The CDR3 sequence is CASRAEAFF. The CDR3 region has the DNA TGTGCCAGCAGAGCAGAAGCTTTCTTT.

The chain uses TRBV19 and TRBJ2-7; perhaps TRBD1 as D (5 bases). This CDR3 spans 14 amino acids. Trimming took 3 bases from V and 4 from J, leaving 13 bases between them. Germline CDR1 reads LNHDA; CDR2 reads SQIVND (reference sequence). CDR3 region: CASSMGQDVYEQYF. The CDR3 nucleotides are TGTGCCAGTAGTATGGGGCAGGACGTTTACGAGCAGTACTTC.

V is TRBV20-1 and J is TRBJ1-2, with unresolved D. The V gene's germline CDR1 is DFQATT and CDR2 SNEGSKA (reference sequence). The CDR3 consists of 10 residues. V was pared by 5 bases and J by 8 bases, with 9 bases between. The CDR3 DNA reads as TGCAGTGCTCCCCTGCGGGGCTACACCTTC. Its protein product is CSAPLRGYTF.

The chain is built from TRBV7-9 and TRBJ1-1; D remains ambiguous. The V end lost 3 bases, the J end lost 4 bases, and 15 bases lay between the germline ends. This CDR3 spans 15 amino acids. Germline assignment: CDR1 SEHNR and CDR2 FQNEAQ (reference sequence). CDR3 amino acids: CASSLSLVYPTEAFF. DNA for the CDR3: TGTGCCAGCAGCTTGAGCCTGGTTTACCCCACTGAAGCTTTCTTT.

The chain carries TRBV5-1 and TRBJ2-3; a weak D match, TRBD1 (5 bases). The germline V gene has CDR1 SGHRS and CDR2 YFSETQ. The V end lost 2 bases, the J end lost 2 bases, and 15 bases lay between the germline ends. CDR3 length equals 16 residues. CDR3 loop: CASSLTGSPTTDTQYF. DNA for the CDR3: TGCGCCAGCAGCTTAACAGGCTCCCCAACCACAGATACGCAGTATTTT.

The J gene is TRBJ2-5, the V gene TRBV5-6; no reliable D call. V lost 1 base and J 2 bases, leaving 12 bases between the germline ends. Germline CDR1 SGHDT, CDR2 YYEEEE. This CDR3 spans 15 amino acids. CDR3 protein: CASSLLSYFQETQYF. The CDR3, as DNA: TGTGCCAGCAGCTTGCTGAGTTACTTTCAAGAGACCCAGTACTTC.

The chain carries TRBV9 and TRBJ2-1, with a weak D call TRBD1 (6 bases). The germline V and J ends were trimmed by 0 bases and 6 bases, with 13 bases remaining between them. Germline values: CDR1 SGDLS, CDR2 YYNGEE. This CDR3 spans 15 amino acids. In DNA form, the CDR3 reads TGTGCCAGCAGCGTAGGGGCGGTGGGGGCCAATGAGCAGTTCTTC. Protein sequence: CASSVGAVGANEQFF. The full variable domain, in which reference TRBV9 and TRBJ2-1 provide the parts outside the CDR3, is DSGVTQTPKHLITATGQRVTLRCSPRSGDLSVYWYQQSLDQGLQFLIQYYNGEERAKGNILERFSAQQFPDLHSELNLSSLELGDSALYFCASSVGAVGANEQFFGPGTRLTVL.

This sequence joins TRBV11-2 and TRBJ2-1; 7 bases match TRBD2. The J segment lost 10 bases and the V segment lost 0 bases, leaving 12 bases of the junction unmatched. CDR3 length: 16 amino acids. Germline lookup yields CDR1 SGHAT and CDR2 FQNNGV. CDR3 nucleotide sequence: TGTGCCAGCAGCTTAGAGGTAGCGGGTCTTTCCTACGAGCAGTTCTTC. This translates into CASSLEVAGLSYEQFF.

This sequence joins TRBV9 and TRBJ1-1; TRBD1 is a possible D gene (6 bases). The CDR3 extends over 14 amino acids. CDR1 and CDR2 (germline): SGDLS, YYNGEE. V was trimmed by 0 bases and J by 0 bases, leaving 6 bases between them. The CDR3 coding sequence is TGTGCCAGCAGCGTAGCAGGGGTGAACACTGAAGCTTTCTTT. It is translated as CASSVAGVNTEAFF.

This clone came up a few times. CDR3 coding DNA: TGCGCCAGCAGCTGGGGGACAGGGTCCTACAATGAGCAGTTCTTC. Translation gives CASSWGTGSYNEQFF. The chain joins TRBV5-1 to TRBJ2-1, with 9 bases aligning to TRBD1. V was pared by 3 bases and J by 1 base, with 2 bases of the junction left unmatched. Germline-derived CDR1 and CDR2 are SGHRS and YFSETQ. The CDR3 sequence is 15 residues long.

The chain has TRBV15 and TRBJ2-2; 9 positions agree with TRBD2. After removal of 4 bases from V and 6 bases from J, the junction contained 12 bases not matched to a gene. From germline, CDR1 is LNHNV and CDR2 YYDKDF (reference sequence). There are 17 residues in the CDR3. CDR3 sequence reads: CATSTDVISGGPGELFF. CDR3 bases: TGTGCCACCAGCACCGACGTAATTAGCGGGGGTCCCGGGGAGCTGTTTTTT.

The chain is built from TRBV6-5 and TRBJ1-1; D remains unclear. CDR1 is MNHEY, CDR2 SVGAGI, per germline. Trimming removed 2 bases at V and 4 bases at J, with 5 bases between. The CDR3 has 12 amino acids. In DNA form, the CDR3 reads TGTGCCAGCAGTTACGGGGTCACTGAAGCTTTCTTT. It specifies CASSYGVTEAFF.

This chain connects TRBV6-8 to TRBJ1-3; D unresolved. V lost 4 bases and J lost 4, with 23 bases in between. The CDR3 loop spans 18 amino acids. Germline assignment: CDR1 MNHGY and CDR2 SAAAGT. The CDR3 sequence is CASSLPEISGGCGNTIYF. In DNA, the CDR3 is TGTGCCAGCAGTTTGCCTGAAATTTCGGGTGGTTGCGGAAACACCATATATTTT.

The chain carries TRBV27 and TRBJ2-7; 8 bases fit TRBD2. The CDR3 contains 16 residues. The J segment lost 2 bases and the V segment lost 5 bases, leaving 11 bases of the junction unmatched. CDR1 is MNHEY and CDR2 is SMNVEV in the germline V gene (reference sequence). CDR3 sequence (DNA): TGTGCCAGCAGTGGTATCGGGGGGGGGCCACCCTACGAGCAGTACTTC. It specifies CASSGIGGGPPYEQYF.

The chain employs TRBV25-1 and TRBJ2-1; no clear D gene. Trimming stripped 5 bases from V and 7 bases from J, with 9 bases between. This CDR3 region has 12 residues. The germline CDR1 and CDR2 sequences are MGHDK and SYGVNS. For the CDR3, the DNA is TGTGCCAGCAGTCCGAGTTTGAATGAGCAGTTCTTC. Protein sequence: CASSPSLNEQFF.

This clone was counted a few times. The chain is built from TRBV28 and TRBJ1-1; the D is unclear. CDR3 size: 15 residues. Trimming pared 5 bases from V and 2 bases from J, leaving 15 bases between. Per germline, CDR1 MDHEN and CDR2 SYDVKM. This CDR3 reads CASSLPARGNTEAFF. In DNA form, the CDR3 reads TGTGCCAGCAGTCTCCCTGCGCGGGGAAACACTGAAGCTTTCTTT. The complete variable domain, with remaining parts taken from reference TRBV28 and TRBJ1-1, reads DVKVTQSSRYLVKRTGEKVFLECVQDMDHENMFWYRQDPGLGLRLIYFSYDVKMKEKGDIPEGYSVSREKKERFSLILESASTNQTSMYLCASSLPARGNTEAFFGQGTRLTVV.